The present T cell receptor (beta chain) was sequenced within a study of cytomegalovirus exposure and HLA in healthy donors. Study-wide findings and caveats: A later analysis, which compared TCR beta chains of equal frequency, found the HLA-associated ones more clonally expanded.

Concerning this clone itself: The antigen is not known.

Amplification used 60 Vbeta primers and 13 Jbeta primers. Sequenced by immunoSEQ multiplex PCR; TCRdb stores in-frame clones only, minus some. The table for this sample gives some 23,000 clones. Germline loops: CDR1 SQVTM, CDR2 ANQGSEA. V lost 3 bases to trimming and J lost 12 bases, with 11 bases between them. CDR3 length equals 10 residues. The chain couples TRBV29-1 to TRBJ2-5, with D perhaps matching TRBD2 (5 bases). The sequence was collected from a male donor in good health and CMV-seropositive. The specimen was PBMCs. The DNA for the CDR3 is TGCAGCGTTGATGCCGGGGTAAAGTACTTC. Amino acid sequence: CSVDAGVKYF.